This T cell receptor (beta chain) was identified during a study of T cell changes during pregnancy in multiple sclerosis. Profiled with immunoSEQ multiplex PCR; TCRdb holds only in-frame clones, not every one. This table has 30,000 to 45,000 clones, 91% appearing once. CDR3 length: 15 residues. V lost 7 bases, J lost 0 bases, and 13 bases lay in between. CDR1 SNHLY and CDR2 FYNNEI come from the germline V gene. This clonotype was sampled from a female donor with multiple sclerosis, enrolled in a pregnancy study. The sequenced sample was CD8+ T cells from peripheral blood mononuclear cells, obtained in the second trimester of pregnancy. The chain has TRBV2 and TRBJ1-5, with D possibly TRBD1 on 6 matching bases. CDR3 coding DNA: TGTGCCAGCAAGGACAGCTCCAATAGCAATCAGCCCCAGCATTTT. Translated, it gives CASKDSSNSNQPQHF.